The rows below give T cell receptor beta chains drawn from one sample of a study of shared clonotypes between healthy human individuals. Repertoires were generated with immunoSEQ multiplex PCR, while TCRdb's copy carries only in-frame clones and drops some. The sample has 1,500,000 or so clones, 98% seen once. The sample was naive CD4+ T cells sorted from blood. Every receptor here comes from a man aged 25 to 45 in good health. Both conserved end residues are part of each CDR3. D genes are given only for firm matches. Some rows mark clone size as missing; the rest say once, few, many or name a class of expanded clone.

D	length	V	J	size	DNA	CDR3
TRBD1	12	TRBV29-1	TRBJ2-4	.	TGCAGCGTTGAAGTGGACAGGGCCATTCAGTACTTC	CSVEVDRAIQYF
.	11	TRBV20-1	TRBJ2-1	.	TGCAGTGCTAGAGGGCGAAAACAGCAGTTCTTC	CSARGRKQQFF
TRBD2	13	TRBV18	TRBJ2-1	.	TGTGCCAGCTCACCACTAGCGGGAGGTGAGCAGTTCTTC	CASSPLAGGEQFF
TRBD1	14	TRBV11-3	TRBJ2-5	.	TGTGCCAGCAGCGTGGACAGGGGCGCCGAGACCCAGTACTTC	CASSVDRGAETQYF
.	15	TRBV28	TRBJ1-2	.	TGTGCCAGTACTTATTTAGGGGCTGGAAGCTATGGCTACACCTTC	CASTYLGAGSYGYTF
TRBD1	13	TRBV5-6	TRBJ1-2	.	TGTGCCAGCAGCATGGACAGGGGCTATGGCTACACCTTC	CASSMDRGYGYTF
TRBD1	16	TRBV5-1	TRBJ2-5	.	TGCGCCAGCAGCTTTAATATCGGGACAGCGCAAGAGACCCAGTACTTC	CASSFNIGTAQETQYF
.	14	TRBV7-9	TRBJ2-5	once	TGTGCCAGCAGCCGAGCGACAGGTCAAGAGACCCAGTACTTC	CASSRATGQETQYF
.	14	TRBV4-1	TRBJ1-5	.	TGCGCCAGCAGCCAAGGTATGGCGGGACAGCCCCAGCATTTT	CASSQGMAGQPQHF
.	14	TRBV7-9	TRBJ2-7	.	TGTGCCAGCAGCTTAAACAGGGACCCACCTCAGCAGTACTTC	CASSLNRDPPQQYF
.	11	TRBV5-6	TRBJ2-2	.	TGTGCCAGCAGCCTACACGGGGAGCTGTTTTTT	CASSLHGELFF
.	16	TRBV27	TRBJ2-7	.	TGTGCCAGCAGCTCCCTACTACATCCTAGGGCTTACGAGCAGTACTTC	CASSSLLHPRAYEQYF
.	15	TRBV18	TRBJ2-1	.	TGTGCCAGCTCCCGACGTACAGGCGACCACAATGAGCAGTTCTTC	CASSRRTGDHNEQFF
TRBD1	15	TRBV18	TRBJ1-1	.	TGTGCCAGCTCACCCAGACAGGGGTTCCACACTGAAGCTTTCTTT	CASSPRQGFHTEAFF
TRBD2	14	TRBV6-5	TRBJ2-7	.	TGTGCCAGCAGACTTCTAGCGGAACCATACGAGCAGTACTTC	CASRLLAEPYEQYF
.	13	TRBV7-2	TRBJ2-5	once	TGTGCCAGCAGCGCGCGGAGAAAAGAGACCCAGTACTTC	CASSARRKETQYF
.	12	TRBV28	TRBJ2-7	.	TGTGCCAGCGGAGTCAAAACCTACGAGCAGTACTTC	CASGVKTYEQYF
.	15	TRBV7-8	TRBJ2-7	.	TGTGCCAGCAGCTCAATCTCCGGCCCTACTCCCGAGCAGTACTTC	CASSSISGPTPEQYF
.	13	TRBV6-5	TRBJ1-2	.	TGTGCCAGCAGTTACAGGGACGGCGATGGCTACACCTTC	CASSYRDGDGYTF
TRBD1	15	TRBV5-1	TRBJ1-1	.	TGCGCCAGCAGCCCTAGGACAGGGGAGAACACTGAAGCTTTCTTT	CASSPRTGENTEAFF
TRBD2	19	TRBV28	TRBJ2-3	.	TGTGCCAGCAAGAACCCGGGACTAGCGGGAGGGCCCAGCACAGATACGCAGTATTTT	CASKNPGLAGGPSTDTQYF
.	15	TRBV5-1	TRBJ2-7	once	TGCGCCAGCAGCTTGGCAGGGGCTTTCCCCTACGAGCAGTACTTC	CASSLAGAFPYEQYF
TRBD1	14	TRBV7-7	TRBJ1-5	.	TGTGCTAGCAGCTACCGGGACAGGGGACAGCCCCAGCATTTT	CASSYRDRGQPQHF
.	13	TRBV5-1	TRBJ2-5	.	TGCGCCAGTTCCGTTACAGGGCAAGAGACCCAGTACTTC	CASSVTGQETQYF
.	18	TRBV4-1	TRBJ2-1	.	TGCGCCAGCAGCCAAGCCATTTTTTCGGACAGCTTCTACAATGAGCAGTTCTTC	CASSQAIFSDSFYNEQFF
.	12	TRBV28	TRBJ2-7	.	TGTGCCAGCAGGCCTGGACACTACGAGCAGTACTTC	CASRPGHYEQYF
.	13	TRBV5-5	TRBJ2-3	.	TGTGCCAGCAGGCTTGCGGTCACAGATACGCAGTATTTT	CASRLAVTDTQYF
.	17	TRBV28	TRBJ2-3	.	TGTGCCAGCAGTAAGAATTTGGGAGGAGCGGACCAGGATACGCAGTATTTT	CASSKNLGGADQDTQYF
.	17	TRBV19	TRBJ1-5	.	TGTGCCAGTAGTATAGATAGGACAGTAGAAGACAATCAGCCCCAGCATTTT	CASSIDRTVEDNQPQHF
.	15	TRBV9	TRBJ1-3	few	TGTGCCAGCAGCGTAGAAGGGACCTCTGGAAACACCATATATTTT	CASSVEGTSGNTIYF
.	15	TRBV7-6	TRBJ1-4	.	TGTGCCAGCAGCTTATTGGGGCTATTCGTTGAAAAACTGTTTTTT	CASSLLGLFVEKLFF
.	13	TRBV18	TRBJ1-2	once	TGTGCCAGCTCTCCTTCTATTGAGTTCGGCTACACCTTC	CASSPSIEFGYTF
.	14	TRBV10-2	TRBJ2-7	.	TGCGCCAGCAGTGAGTCTGGTAGAGATTGGGAGCAGTACTTC	CASSESGRDWEQYF
.	15	TRBV5-1	TRBJ1-5	.	TGCGCCAGCAGCTTGGACAGCTTTGGTAATCAGCCCCAGCATTTT	CASSLDSFGNQPQHF
TRBD1	15	TRBV5-8	TRBJ1-2	.	TGTGCCAGCAGCACAACCGGGACAGGGGGCAATGGCTACACCTTC	CASSTTGTGGNGYTF
.	15	TRBV14	TRBJ2-1	.	TGTGCCAGCAGCCCCTGGCGGCTAGCATACAATGAGCAGTTCTTC	CASSPWRLAYNEQFF
TRBD1	15	TRBV19	TRBJ2-1	.	TGTGCCAGTAGTATTCGAAGTTTTACAGGGGGCGAGCAGTTCTTC	CASSIRSFTGGEQFF
.	16	TRBV5-4	TRBJ2-3	.	TGTGCCAGCACCAGGGGCCTAGCGGAGAGGACAGATACGCAGTATTTT	CASTRGLAERTDTQYF
TRBD2	16	TRBV9	TRBJ2-5	.	TGTGCCAGCAGTCAGGCGGGAGGGTCTTTGGGAGAGACCCAGTACTTC	CASSQAGGSLGETQYF
.	17	TRBV27	TRBJ2-1	.	TGTGCCAGCAGCCGACTTCCAGCGTTCGAGTCCTACAATGAGCAGTTCTTC	CASSRLPAFESYNEQFF
.	12	TRBV15	TRBJ2-7	.	TGTGCCACCAGCAGAGAATTGCGGGAGCAGTACTTC	CATSRELREQYF
.	14	TRBV19	TRBJ1-2	once	TGTGCCAGTAGTATTGTCTTAGGACAGAATGGCTACACCTTC	CASSIVLGQNGYTF
TRBD2	14	TRBV29-1	TRBJ2-2	.	TGCAGCGGGACCAGCGGGAGATCTGGCGGGGAGCTGTTTTTT	CSGTSGRSGGELFF
.	16	TRBV10-1	TRBJ2-5	.	TGCGCCAGCAGTGAGTCCCGGAGGCCGTGGGGAGAGACCCAGTACTTC	CASSESRRPWGETQYF
TRBD2	15	TRBV30	TRBJ2-1	.	TGTGCCTGGAGTTTGTCGGGAGCGGGAGGTAGTGAGCAGTTCTTC	CAWSLSGAGGSEQFF
TRBD1	16	TRBV9	TRBJ2-5	.	TGTGCCAGCAGCGCCCAACAGGGGGCAATAGGAGAGACCCAGTACTTC	CASSAQQGAIGETQYF
.	14	TRBV5-4	TRBJ2-7	.	TGTGCCAGCAGCTTGGCCGGCGGAAGTTACGAGCAGTACTTC	CASSLAGGSYEQYF
.	14	TRBV18	TRBJ2-7	.	TGTGCCAGCTCACCACGGACCCGCCGAGAGGAGCAGTACTTC	CASSPRTRREEQYF
TRBD2	15	TRBV5-1	TRBJ2-2	.	TGCGCCAGCAGCTTATTAGCGGGAGATCCCGGGGAGCTGTTTTTT	CASSLLAGDPGELFF
TRBD1	15	TRBV28	TRBJ1-4	.	TGTGCCAGCAGTTCGTCCGGGACAGGGATTGAAAAACTGTTTTTT	CASSSSGTGIEKLFF
.	17	TRBV7-8	TRBJ2-7	.	TGTGCCAGCAGCTTAGTGTGGTTAGGACCGACTGGTTACGAGCAGTACTTC	CASSLVWLGPTGYEQYF
TRBD2	15	TRBV18	TRBJ2-1	.	TGTGCCAGCTCAGCCGGGACTACGAACGGCAATGAGCAGTTCTTC	CASSAGTTNGNEQFF
TRBD2	15	TRBV7-9	TRBJ2-7	.	TGTGCCAGCAGCTTATTCCGGGAGGGCTCCTACGAGCAGTACTTC	CASSLFREGSYEQYF
TRBD1	16	TRBV5-1	TRBJ1-3	.	TGCGCCAGCAGCAAGGGACAGGCACACTCTGGAAACACCATATATTTT	CASSKGQAHSGNTIYF